One sample yielded the 17 T cell receptor beta chains listed below, sequenced in a study of shared clonotypes between healthy human individuals. The naive CD8 fraction comprised CD45RO-negative cells positively selected for CCR7 and excluded terminally differentiated effector memory CD45RA+ cells. The assay was immunoSEQ multiplex PCR, and TCRdb's table has in-frame clones only and misses some. This repertoire shows 1.5 million to 2.5 million clones, less than 95% found once; its top ten account for 0.9% to 1.5%. Sequenced material: naive CD8+ T cells sorted from blood. The receptors were gathered from a man aged 18 to 30 in good health.

In nucleotides, the CDR3 is TGTGCCAGCAGCGGCGGAGGGTATACTGAAGCTTTCTTT. Amino acid sequence: CASSGGGYTEAFF. The J gene is TRBJ1-1, the V gene TRBV7-9; D unresolved. Per the germline V gene, CDR1 is SEHNR and CDR2 is FQNEAQ (reference sequence). Trimming took 5 bases from V and 5 from J, leaving 12 bases between them. The CDR3 loop spans 13 amino acids.

The chain uses TRBV5-6 and TRBJ2-2; TRBD2 agrees at 9 bases. J was trimmed by 1 base and V by 4 bases; bases with no gene match: 8. Germline lookup yields CDR1 SGHDT and CDR2 YYEEEE. CDR3 length: 17 amino acids. CDR3 sequence: CASSLGVSGGNTGELFF. The CDR3 DNA is TGTGCCAGCAGCCTTGGAGTTAGCGGGGGGAACACCGGGGAGCTGTTTTTT. The full variable domain, completed using reference TRBV5-6 and TRBJ2-2, is DAGVTQSPTHLIKTRGQQVTLRCSPKSGHDTVSWYQQALGQGPQFIFQYYEEEERQRGNFPDRFSGHQFPNYSSELNVNALLLGDSALYLCASSLGVSGGNTGELFFGEGSRLTVL.

The chain combines TRBV5-1 with TRBJ2-3; D is possibly TRBD2 (5 bases). The CDR3 extends over 15 amino acids. From germline, CDR1 is SGHRS and CDR2 YFSETQ. V lost 0 bases to trimming and J lost 4 bases, with 12 bases between them. CDR3 sequence: CASSLALAGPDTQYF. The DNA for the CDR3 is TGCGCCAGCAGCTTGGCCCTAGCTGGCCCAGATACGCAGTATTTT.

J is TRBJ2-7 and V is TRBV4-1; 8 bases align to TRBD2. This CDR3 is built from 15 residues. The trim removed 6 bases at V and 2 bases at J, leaving 9 bases unmatched. The germline V gene encodes CDR1 MGHRA and CDR2 YSYEKL. This chain's CDR3 is CASSSREGTTYEQYF. The CDR3 coding sequence is TGCGCCAGCAGTTCCCGGGAGGGAACTACCTACGAGCAGTACTTC.

The V and J genes are TRBV6-5 and TRBJ1-2, with 7 bases that match TRBD1. The V gene's germline CDR1 is MNHEY and CDR2 SVGAGI. The CDR3 runs 12 residues. Unmatched junction bases numbered 4, after V lost 4 bases and J lost 8 bases. The CDR3 bases are TGTGCCAGCAGTTCAGGGGGGGACGGCTACACCTTC. As protein: CASSSGGDGYTF.

This clone was found once. V and J are TRBV6-5 and TRBJ1-4, with a tentative D call TRBD1 (6 bases). Between the trimmed V and J ends, which lost 5 bases and 3 bases, there was a span of 13 bases. This CDR3 spans 15 amino acids. Per the germline V gene, CDR1 is MNHEY and CDR2 is SVGAGI. The CDR3 DNA sequence: TGTGCCAGCAGTGGGGGCGACTGGGCTAATGAAAAACTGTTTTTT. Its protein is CASSGGDWANEKLFF.

This clone appeared a few times. The CDR3 DNA reads TGCGCCAGCAGCCAAGATATTAGGGACCTGGAAGCTTTCTTT. This codes for CASSQDIRDLEAFF. The chain employs TRBV4-1 and TRBJ1-1; D might be TRBD1 (5 bases). This CDR3 spans 14 amino acids. V lost 0 bases and J 8 bases, leaving 13 bases between the germline ends. Germline V CDR1 and CDR2: MGHRA, YSYEKL.

The chain has TRBV9 and TRBJ1-1; D not certain. The germline gives CDR1 SGDLS, CDR2 YYNGEE. This CDR3 is 14 amino acids long. Trimming took off 3 bases at V and 3 bases at J, with 12 bases between the two ends. The CDR3 loop reads CASSADFWDTEAFF. CDR3 DNA: TGTGCCAGCAGCGCCGATTTTTGGGACACTGAAGCTTTCTTT.

This clone came up once. The chain carries TRBV10-2 and TRBJ1-5; a weak D match, TRBD1 (5 bases). Trimming took off 0 bases at V and 7 bases at J, with 7 bases between the two ends. The CDR3 runs to 13 residues. In germline, CDR1 is WSHSY, CDR2 SAAADI. CDR3 coding DNA: TGCGCCAGCAGTGAGTCTCAGGGCCAGCCCCAGCATTTT. Its protein product is CASSESQGQPQHF.

The DNA for the CDR3 is TGTGCCATCAGTGAGGGACATTATCCGGCGACGGATGAAAAACTGTTTTTT. It is translated as CAISEGHYPATDEKLFF. The chain recombines TRBV10-3 with TRBJ1-4; the D gene is possibly TRBD1 (5 bases). Trimming left V 2 bases short and J 6 bases short, with 19 bases between. CDR1 is ENHRY, CDR2 SYGVKD, per germline. The CDR3 spans 17 residues.

This chain connects TRBV7-9 to TRBJ2-4; D gene unclear. Trimming stripped 1 base from V and 0 bases from J, with 13 bases between. Germline V gene sequence: CDR1 SEHNR, CDR2 FQNEAQ (reference sequence). The CDR3 length is 17 residues. CDR3 DNA: TGTGCCAGCAGCTTAGGAGAGGTCGCCCTAGCCAAAAACATTCAGTACTTC. It is translated as CASSLGEVALAKNIQYF.

This clone showed up just a few times. CDR3 residues: CASSLGQLGGSPLHF. The CDR3 bases are TGTGCCAGCAGCTTGGGACAACTCGGCGGTTCACCCCTCCACTTT. The genes are TRBV5-6 and TRBJ1-6; D is undetermined. Germline CDR1 is SGHDT and CDR2 is YYEEEE. V dropped 0 bases and J dropped 9 bases, with 13 bases sitting between them. The CDR3 runs to 15 residues. Drawing the rest from reference TRBV5-6 and TRBJ1-6, the complete variable domain is DAGVTQSPTHLIKTRGQQVTLRCSPKSGHDTVSWYQQALGQGPQFIFQYYEEEERQRGNFPDRFSGHQFPNYSSELNVNALLLGDSALYLCASSLGQLGGSPLHFGNGTRLTVT.

The chain couples TRBV29-1 to TRBJ2-7, with 8 bases that match TRBD1. V lost 6 bases and J lost 2; bases outside the gene matches: 9. This CDR3 has 14 residues. Germline V gene lookup returns CDR1 SQVTM and CDR2 ANQGSEA. CDR3 sequence reads: CSVAQGDLAYEQYF. The CDR3 nucleotides read TGCAGCGTCGCACAGGGGGACCTAGCCTACGAGCAGTACTTC.

This clone was detected once. CDR3 protein: CAISLGPGSSYNEQFF. The DNA for the CDR3 is TGTGCCATCAGTTTGGGCCCGGGGAGCTCCTACAATGAGCAGTTCTTC. V gene TRBV10-3 combines with J gene TRBJ2-1; tentatively, D is TRBD2 (5 bases). The CDR3 spans 16 residues. V was pared by 5 bases and J by 0 bases, with 14 bases between. Germline values: CDR1 ENHRY, CDR2 SYGVKD.

This sequence joins TRBV9 and TRBJ1-3, with unresolved D. The CDR3 consists of 14 residues. The germline V gene has CDR1 SGDLS and CDR2 YYNGEE. V lost 0 bases and J lost 0, with 4 bases in between. Here the CDR3 reads CASSVGTSGNTIYF. CDR3 bases: TGTGCCAGCAGCGTAGGCACCTCTGGAAACACCATATATTTT.

The chain couples TRBV15 to TRBJ2-7, with TRBD1 as a possible D gene (6 bases). The germline gives CDR1 LNHNV, CDR2 YYDKDF (reference sequence). The CDR3 is 14 amino acids. With 5 bases removed from V and 2 bases from J, the gap between germline ends came to 13 bases. The CDR3 DNA sequence: TGTGCCACCAGCGAGATTGGACAGACCTACGAGCAGTACTTC. This translates into CATSEIGQTYEQYF. The whole variable domain, remainder taken from reference TRBV15 and TRBJ2-7, is DAMVIQNPRYQVTQFGKPVTLSCSQTLNHNVMYWYQQKSSQAPKLLFHYYDKDFNNEADTPDNFQSRRPNTSFCFLDIRSPGLGDTAMYLCATSEIGQTYEQYFGPGTRLTVT.

The J gene is TRBJ1-2, the V gene TRBV2, with 12 bases that match TRBD1. Trimming cost V 6 bases and J 7 bases; bases outside gene matches: 3. The CDR3 contains 13 residues. Germline values: CDR1 SNHLY, CDR2 FYNNEI. CDR3 protein: CASRGQGAAGYTF. For the CDR3, the DNA is TGTGCCAGCAGGGGACAGGGGGCAGCTGGCTACACCTTC.